The present TCR beta chain was sequenced within a study of a mutant IDH1 vaccine in newly diagnosed glioma. Study in general: The patients received vaccinations eight times, in weeks 1, 3, 5, 7, 11, 15, 19 and 23. Vaccine dosing followed radiotherapy by 4-6 weeks, or accompanied temozolomide cycles. Patients previously underwent radiotherapy, temozolomide, or both, and most underwent both.

Comment on this clone: Its specificity is unknown.

Specified time point: week 11, during vaccination. One vaccine dose held 300 ug of mutant IDH1 20-mer peptide and came with topical imiquimod. Each tumor in the donors was a new WHO grade 3 or 4 astrocytoma, IDH1-mutant and ATRX-lost. The ends were cut back, 0 bases at V and 9 bases at J, with 24 bases in the middle. CDR1 LNHNV and CDR2 YYDKDF come from the germline V gene (reference sequence). CDR3 length: 18 residues. The table came from immunoSEQ multiplex PCR; TCRdb's copy has only in-frame clones and leaves some out. In the table there are some 23,000 clones, roughly 72% of which are singletons. V is TRBV15 and J is TRBJ2-1; D perhaps matches TRBD2 (6 bases). This material consisted of peripheral blood mononuclear cells (PBMCs), taken from a glioma patient whose treatment included an IDH1 peptide vaccine. The clonotype originates from a man younger than 35 with glioma. Some clones in this sample may be carry-over from other donors' samples. Written as DNA, the CDR3 is TGTGCCACCAGCAGAGAATTCCGAGGCCCGACTAGTTTCCCTGAGCAGTTCTTC. Translated: CATSREFRGPTSFPEQFF.